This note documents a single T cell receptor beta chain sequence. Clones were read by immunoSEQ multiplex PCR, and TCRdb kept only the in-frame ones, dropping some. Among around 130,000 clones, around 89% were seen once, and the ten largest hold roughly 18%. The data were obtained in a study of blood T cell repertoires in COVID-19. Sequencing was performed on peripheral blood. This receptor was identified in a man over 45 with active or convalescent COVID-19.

The CDR3 region has the DNA TGCGCCAGCAGCTCCGGGACAGGGGACTCTGGAAACACCATATATTTT. Translated: CASSSGTGDSGNTIYF. The chain couples TRBV5-1 to TRBJ1-3; 10 bases align to TRBD1. V dropped 3 bases and J dropped 0; count of bases not matched to a gene: 3. Germline CDR1 reads SGHRS; CDR2 reads YFSETQ. The CDR3 extends over 16 amino acids.